The T cell receptor (beta chain) described here comes from a study of blood T cell repertoires in COVID-19. On the study more broadly: Sites in the United States, Italy and Spain provided acute and convalescent COVID-19 samples. T cells, B-cell-depleted T cells, or PBMCs supplied cDNA or gDNA.

Measured with immunoSEQ multiplex PCR; TCRdb has only the in-frame clones, and not every one. Of 150,000 to 180,000 clones in the sample, around three quarters are singletons; the top ten hold around 1.5%. V lost 0 bases, J lost 8 bases, and 4 bases stayed unmatched. This CDR3 is 16 amino acids long. Germline V gives CDR1 SGHRS, CDR2 YFSETQ. The specimen was peripheral blood. The sequence was collected from a man older than 75 with acute or convalescent COVID-19. The chain joins TRBV5-1 to TRBJ2-1; 14 nucleotides line up with TRBD2. The CDR3 sequence is CASSLAGTSGGHEQFF. CDR3 nucleotides: TGCGCCAGCAGCTTGGCCGGGACTAGCGGGGGACATGAGCAGTTCTTC.